The sequence of this T cell receptor (beta chain) was determined in a study of cytomegalovirus exposure and HLA in healthy donors. The V segment lost 0 bases and the J segment 3 bases; nucleotides outside the gene matches: 14. CDR3 size: 18 residues. Germline-derived CDR1 and CDR2 are LGHNA and YSLEER. PCR involved 60 Vbeta and 13 Jbeta primers. The repertoire was sequenced with immunoSEQ multiplex PCR; TCRdb's copy has only in-frame clones and lacks some. This table has approximately 130,000 clones, about 80% appearing once. Source material: PBMCs. The chain is built from TRBV4-3 and TRBJ2-7; the match to TRBD1 covers 7 bases. The TCR originated in a man between 18 and 29 years old in good health and CMV-seronegative. The CDR3 loop is CASSQDGGRDSGGYEQYF. The CDR3 DNA sequence: TGCGCCAGCAGCCAAGATGGTGGAAGGGACAGCGGTGGCTACGAGCAGTACTTC.